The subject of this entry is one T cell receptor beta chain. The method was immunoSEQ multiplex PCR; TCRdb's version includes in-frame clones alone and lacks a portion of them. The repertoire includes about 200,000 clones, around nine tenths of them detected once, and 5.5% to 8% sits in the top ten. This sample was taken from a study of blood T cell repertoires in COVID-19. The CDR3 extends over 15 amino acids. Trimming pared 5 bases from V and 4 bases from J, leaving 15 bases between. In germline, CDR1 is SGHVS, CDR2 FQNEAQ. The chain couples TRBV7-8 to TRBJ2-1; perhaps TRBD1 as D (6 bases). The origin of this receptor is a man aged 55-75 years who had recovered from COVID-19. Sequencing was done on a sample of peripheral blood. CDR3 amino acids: CASSIRDIGYNEQFF. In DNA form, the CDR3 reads TGTGCCAGCAGCATCCGGGACATTGGATACAATGAGCAGTTCTTC.